This TCR beta chain was obtained from a study of blood T cell repertoires in COVID-19. Clones were read by immunoSEQ multiplex PCR, and TCRdb kept only the in-frame ones, dropping some. The sample lists approximately 97,000 clones; 75% to 95% were seen once. This receptor was taken from a man aged 18 to 29 with acute or convalescent COVID-19. Sequenced material: peripheral blood.

The CDR3 bases are TGTGCCAGCAGTCCCCAGATCACAGATACGCAGTATTTT. Translated: CASSPQITDTQYF. The V and J genes are TRBV12-3 or TRBV12-4 and TRBJ2-3; D gene unclear. Trimming took off 5 bases at V and 2 bases at J, with 8 bases between the two ends. The CDR3 is made up of 13 amino acids.